This TCR beta chain was documented in a study of shared clonotypes between healthy human individuals. Study-wide context: Researchers assigned three CD4 naive, three CD4 memory, two CD8 naive and one CD8 memory plate to each donor.

Points on this clone: Its antigen remains unknown.

Sorted-subset replicate PCR reactions contained approximately 190 ng DNA, corresponding to about 30,000 T cell genomes. The protocol was immunoSEQ multiplex PCR, while the TCRdb copy is restricted to in-frame clones and leaves out a portion. The table shows hundreds of thousands of clones, with almost 97% occurring only once. General study points: The study drew on few donors, limiting represented genetic and exposure-history diversity. It was observed that 5% to 6.5% of naive CD4 clonotypes were shared across a few donors.

The TCR sequence derives from a woman in her thirties in good health. Sequencing was done on a sample of naive CD4+ T cells sorted from blood. Described subset: CD45RA+ positively selected.

The DNA of the CDR3 is TGTGCCAGCAGCCATCCCCAAGAGACCCAGTACTTC. Its protein product is CASSHPQETQYF. The chain recombines TRBV27 with TRBJ2-5, with D unclear. Trimming cost V 6 bases and J 1 base, with 6 bases left between them. Germline V gene data show CDR1 as MNHEY and CDR2 as SMNVEV (reference sequence). The CDR3 length is 12 residues.